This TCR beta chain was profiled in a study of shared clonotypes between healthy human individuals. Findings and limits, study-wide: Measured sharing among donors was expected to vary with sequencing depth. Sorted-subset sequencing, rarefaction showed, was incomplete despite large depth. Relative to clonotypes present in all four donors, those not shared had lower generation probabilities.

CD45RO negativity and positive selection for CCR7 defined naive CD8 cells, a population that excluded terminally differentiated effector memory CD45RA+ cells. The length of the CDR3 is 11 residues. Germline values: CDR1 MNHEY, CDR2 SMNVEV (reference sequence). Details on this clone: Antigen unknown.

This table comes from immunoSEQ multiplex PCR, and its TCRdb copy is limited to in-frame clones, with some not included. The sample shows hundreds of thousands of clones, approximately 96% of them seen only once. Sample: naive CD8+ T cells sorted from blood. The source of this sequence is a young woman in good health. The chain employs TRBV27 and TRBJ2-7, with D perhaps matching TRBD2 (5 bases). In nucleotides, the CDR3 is TGTGCTACCAAGGAGGCCTACGAGCAGTACTTC. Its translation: CATKEAYEQYF.